These 4 T cell receptor beta chains were all obtained from the same sample, sequenced in a study of T-cell reconstitution after alpha-beta-depleted transplantation in children. Unique molecular identifiers were built into the TCRbeta library. TCRdb called the PCR reads again in MiXCR, with one record for every CDR3 protein. The table lists approximately 630,000 distinct CDR3 sequences, around 13% of them singletons. This sample comprised PBMCs, obtained before TCRalphabeta/CD19-depleted stem cell transplant. The receptors were sampled from a girl aged 2 to 10 with congenital amegakaryocytic thrombocytopenia, due to receive a stem cell transplant.

This clonotype was observed many times. This sequence joins TRBV29-1 and TRBJ2-1; D gene unclear. This CDR3 is 13 amino acids long. The germline V gene encodes CDR1 SQVTM and CDR2 ANQGSEA. The ends were cut back, 0 bases at V and 7 bases at J, with 10 bases in the middle. The CDR3 reads CSVEDIEWNEQFF. In DNA form, the CDR3 reads TGCAGCGTTGAAGATATAGAGTGGAATGAGCAGTTCTTC.

This clonotype showed up many times. The chain has TRBV12-3 or TRBV12-4 and TRBJ2-1; 7 bases line up with TRBD2. CDR3 size: 15 residues. V was clipped by 6 bases and J by 1 base; unmatched bases: 6. CDR3 region: CASRRAGRSYNEQFF. The DNA of the CDR3 is TGTGCCAGCAGGCGAGCGGGGAGGTCCTACAATGAGCAGTTCTTC.

This clonotype was detected many times. V gene TRBV5-5 combines with J gene TRBJ2-3, with D uncertain. This CDR3 is built from 12 residues. The V end lost 0 bases, the J end lost 7 bases, and 6 bases lay between the germline ends. CDR1 SGHKS and CDR2 YYEKEE come from the germline V gene (reference sequence). The CDR3 bases are TGTGCCAGCAGCTTGGTGGCAAATACGCAGTATTTT. It translates to CASSLVANTQYF.

This clonotype was recorded a few times. In DNA, the CDR3 is TGCAGTGCTAGAGGGTCCACCAAAAACATTCAGTACTTC. It encodes CSARGSTKNIQYF. The genes are TRBV20-1 and TRBJ2-4; D is undetermined. The CDR3 is 13 amino acids. The germline CDR1 and CDR2 sequences are DFQATT and SNEGSKA (reference sequence). V was trimmed by 1 base and J by 2 bases, leaving 6 bases between them.